This is a list of T cell receptor beta chains from one sample in a study of patients and donors after allogeneic stem cell transplantation. Via MiXCR, TCRdb re-called the RT-PCR reads, giving one row per CDR3 protein. Of around 2,000 distinct CDR3 sequences listed, 30% were seen once; the top ten hold 16%. The sequenced sample was blood, either unsorted or a sorted T cell fraction (not recorded which). The origin of the receptors is a human donor who was either an allogeneic HSCT recipient or a stem cell or donor lymphocyte infusion donor (not recorded which). It is not recorded whose cells these are; they may come from a transplant donor. CDR3s include the opening cysteine and the closing phenylalanine or tryptophan.

v_call cdr3_aa
TRBV4-1 CASSPRSQGTGNYGYTF
TRBV11-3 CASSLVAGGETQYF
TRBV18 CASRGGDEQYF
TRBV12-3/TRBV12-4 CASTPRPRAEQFF
TRBV11-2 CASSLVRTGELFF
TRBV30 CAWSATMGSTNEKLFF
TRBV5-4 CASSPEGGDTQYF
TRBV9 CASSMASGDNEQFF
TRBV6-1 CASRWTEVTQYF
TRBV4-2 CASSQEIGTGGTGYTF
TRBV5-1 CASSRGTPSTDTQYF
TRBV5-5 CASSSSLGGSGEKLFF
TRBV11-2 CASSFVREGETQYF
TRBV2 CASSEGDNEQFF